This T cell receptor (beta chain) was profiled in a study of shared clonotypes between healthy human individuals. Sequencing used immunoSEQ multiplex PCR; TCRdb keeps in-frame clones, though not all of them. In the table there are 2.3 million or so clones, over 90% of which are singletons. The sequencing sample was made of naive CD4+ T cells from PBMCs. Subset in this sample: CD45RA+ positively selected. The source is a young man in good health. Some clones in this sample may be carry-over from other donors' samples.

CDR3: CASSLTTGWGSTEAFF. CDR3 sequence (DNA): TGTGCCAGCAGCTTAACGACAGGTTGGGGCAGCACTGAAGCTTTCTTT. This sequence joins TRBV7-2 and TRBJ1-1; the D gene is possibly TRBD1 (6 bases). This CDR3 is 16 amino acids long. The germline V gene encodes CDR1 SGHTA and CDR2 FQGNSA. The V and J ends lost 2 bases and 4 bases respectively, with 17 bases between them.